This T cell receptor (beta chain) was sequenced in a study of T cells in Graves' hyperthyroidism and ophthalmopathy (dated 2019 in TCRdb). Study-level background: Peripheral blood samples were taken at initial diagnosis, before any treatment was given. Whether ophthalmopathy could be predicted prospectively was tested in an independent validation cohort made up of 18 to 20 hyperthyroidism patients plus 17 patients who later progressed to ophthalmopathy. The paper describes TCR Vbeta CDR3 sequencing of 135 peripheral blood samples, made up of about 41 ophthalmopathy patients, some 80 hyperthyroidism patients and approximately 17 progressor patients. After blood sampling, hyperthyroidism patients were treated with methimazole at a starting dose of 30 mg daily, and ophthalmopathy patients were treated with high-dose intravenous methylprednisolone. The approximately 90 discovery patients were divided at random into training and test sets in a 7:3 ratio. TCR V-J signatures able to tell the groups apart were searched for in a discovery cohort of around 95 patients, of whom around 42 had Graves' ophthalmopathy and roughly 58 had stable Graves' hyperthyroidism. Thyroid tissue and blood T-cell repertoires from six Graves' hyperthyroidism patients were also compared in the study. Study-level results and caveats: No statistical method was used to set the sample size in advance, and investigators knew the group allocation. A 13 V-J signature model separated ophthalmopathy from stable hyperthyroidism, with around 91% sensitivity and roughly 81% specificity in cross-validation and 80%/75% in testing. During validation, the model predicted progression to ophthalmopathy a median of roughly 7.1 months ahead of onset, with roughly 65% sensitivity and 72.22% specificity. Blood samples also contained most of the expanded thyroid clonotypes (frequency above 0.001), which suggests that blood repertoires may reflect thyroid immune responses.

TCR beta CDR3 regions were amplified from RNA transcripts. The TCR CDR3 was subjected to a first round of RT-PCR using the HTBI primer set and the Qiagen OneStep RT-PCR kit. A second multiplex PCR round built the libraries, followed by size selection and purification. Libraries were sequenced paired-end with 100 bp reads on an Illumina HiSeq2000. Processing in the source paper ran as follows. SOAPnuke was used to process the raw data, removing reads that contained adapters or uncalled bases, had a mean Phred below 15, or lacked an exact match to the constant primer or identifier. High-quality paired reads were merged with COPE v1.2.5, and unique nucleotide sequences were defined as clonotypes. MiTCR v1.1 was used to align the clonotypes against IMGT TRBV, TRBD and TRBJ reference segments. The analysis was restricted to V-J combinations with a frequency above 0.0001, which together covered 99.2% of the repertoires. A TCS score was defined as the ratio between F50 (clonal expansion) and ExV (chaos), using BLOSUM62-based TCRdist between CDR3 peptides within each V-J. Welch's t-statistics and random forest reduced 500 to 650 V-J features to roughly 13, which were used in a naive Bayes classifier (R e1071). The similarity between thyroid and blood repertoires was quantified using the Morisita-Horn index. The public reads were reanalyzed by TCRdb: fastp trimming at Q25, MiXCR alignment, in-frame beta chains only. Entries that share a CDR3 protein sequence are merged under the most common genes and DNA. These V and J calls originate from TCRdb's pipeline instead of the authors' own analysis. For this sample the table gives about 840,000 distinct CDR3 sequences, of which 38% were detected only once. The top ten constitute about 9% of the sample.

This clonotype showed up many times. What this receptor recognizes is not known. Base qualities are missing; no much larger clone stands one base away. A patient counted as having stable Graves' hyperthyroidism if no progression to ophthalmopathy occurred over 18 months of follow-up. The hyperthyroidism patients were between 18 and 65 years old and newly diagnosed, with a disease duration of less than 2 months. The study excluded patients with uncontrolled infections, other autoimmune diseases, pregnancy or lactation. Diagnoses relied on clinical symptoms, serum thyroxine and TRAb, thyroid ultrasound and orbital computed tomography. PBMCs were separated from over 9 ml of fresh peripheral blood using Ficoll-Paque density gradient centrifugation. Trizol reagent was used to extract total RNA, and RNA quality was then checked on an Agilent 2100 Bioanalyzer. Sequenced: blood. This receptor was obtained from a man aged 18 to 35 with Graves' hyperthyroidism.

The sequenced DNA is TGTGCCAGCAGCTTACGGGAGGGGTCGCACGAGCAGTACTTC. It specifies CASSLREGSHEQYF. Recombination joined TRBV7-6 with TRBJ2-7; the central 8 bases match TRBD2. For CDR1 and CDR2, the germline V gene lists SGHVS and FNYEAQ. From the cysteine up to the phenylalanine, the CDR3 has a length of 14 residues. Only CDR3 DNA is held: 42 bases, read in frame from base 1. Germline trimming amounts to 2 bases on V and 5 bases on J, with 5 as the count of junction bases outside the gene matches.